The 11 T cell receptor beta chains in this list originate from one sample, sequenced in a study of shared clonotypes between healthy human individuals. Measured with immunoSEQ multiplex PCR; TCRdb has only the in-frame clones, and not every one. The repertoire holds roughly 810,000 clones, with just over 95% as singletons. Naive CD8 cells lacked CD45RO, underwent positive selection for CCR7 and left out terminally differentiated effector memory CD45RA+ cells. The sample consisted of naive CD8+ T cells sorted from blood. These receptors came from a man aged 25 to 40 in good health.

The genes are TRBV5-1 and TRBJ1-1; no definite D call. The CDR3 sequence is 14 residues long. Germline V lookup: CDR1 SGHRS, CDR2 YFSETQ. V was shortened by 0 bases and J by 4 bases, with 10 bases between the two germline ends. CDR3 residues: CASSLAGLGTEAFF. The DNA for the CDR3 is TGCGCCAGCAGCTTGGCCGGGCTCGGCACTGAAGCTTTCTTT.

As regards this clone: Other DNA sequences of this sample code for an identical CDR3. The CDR3, as DNA: TGCAGCGTCGGGAGCGGGAGCATATACGAGCAGTACTTC. This translates into CSVGSGSIYEQYF. The gene calls are TRBV29-1 and TRBJ2-7; 8 nucleotides match TRBD2. Trimming at V came to 6 bases and at J to 4 bases, leaving 8 bases not matched to a gene. This CDR3 contains 13 residues. Germline V gives CDR1 SQVTM, CDR2 ANQGSEA.

The chain combines TRBV29-1 with TRBJ1-1; no clear D gene. Germline lookup yields CDR1 SQVTM and CDR2 ANQGSEA. With 6 bases removed from V and 0 bases from J, the gap between germline ends came to 14 bases. CDR3 size: 14 residues. The CDR3 coding sequence is TGCAGCGTCGACCGCATGGGCATGAACACTGAAGCTTTCTTT. Its protein product is CSVDRMGMNTEAFF.

V gene TRBV13 combines with J gene TRBJ2-7, with D uncertain. CDR1 and CDR2 from the germline V gene are PRHDT and FYEKMQ (reference sequence). This CDR3 comprises 15 residues. Trimming left V 2 bases short and J 3 bases short, with 14 bases between. This chain's CDR3 is CASSLRQELDYEQYF. CDR3 nucleotide sequence: TGTGCCAGCAGCTTACGGCAGGAGCTGGACTACGAGCAGTACTTC.

This rearrangement joins TRBV27 to TRBJ1-5; the D gene is possibly TRBD1 (6 bases). The CDR3 extends over 14 amino acids. V gave up 5 bases and J gave up 6 bases, with 14 bases separating them. Germline assignment: CDR1 MNHEY and CDR2 SMNVEV (reference sequence). CDR3: CASSHQGITQPQHF. CDR3 coding DNA: TGTGCCAGCAGTCACCAGGGGATCACTCAGCCCCAGCATTTT.

This chain connects TRBV5-4 to TRBJ2-3, with a weak D call TRBD1 (6 bases). Germline V gene data show CDR1 as SGHNT and CDR2 as YYREEE (reference sequence). The V gene lost 3 bases and the J gene lost 4 bases, with 15 bases spanning the gap. The CDR3 length is 15 residues. CDR3 region: CASSWEHRDPDTQYF. The CDR3, as DNA: TGTGCCAGCAGCTGGGAGCACAGGGACCCAGATACGCAGTATTTT.

The chain has TRBV29-1 and TRBJ2-2; 7 positions agree with TRBD1. V trimming: 1 base; J trimming: 6 bases; junction bases outside the gene matches: 8. This CDR3 comprises 15 residues. Germline V gene lookup returns CDR1 SQVTM and CDR2 ANQGSEA. CDR3 amino acids: CSVEGDDREAGELFF. The CDR3 bases are TGCAGCGTTGAAGGGGACGACAGGGAAGCCGGGGAGCTGTTTTTT.

This clone has only one observation. The CDR3 loop is CASSDRSSGYSYEQYF. The CDR3, as DNA: TGTGCCAGCAGTGATAGGTCTAGCGGATACTCCTACGAGCAGTACTTC. The rearrangement uses TRBV6-1 and TRBJ2-7, with 7 bases matching TRBD2. This CDR3 region has 16 residues. J was trimmed by 0 bases and V by 3 bases; bases with no gene match: 8. The germline V gene encodes CDR1 MNHNS and CDR2 SASEGT.

The chain uses TRBV7-9 and TRBJ1-2; the D gene is possibly TRBD1 (6 bases). The CDR3 is 15 amino acids. Trimming removed 5 bases at V and 1 base at J, with 14 bases between. In germline, CDR1 is SEHNR, CDR2 FQNEAQ (reference sequence). The CDR3 region has the DNA TGTGCCAGCAGCCCCCCACGGACAGTTAACTATGGCTACACCTTC. This sequence encodes CASSPPRTVNYGYTF.

This rearrangement joins TRBV28 to TRBJ2-7, with 7 positions matching TRBD2. Germline values: CDR1 MDHEN, CDR2 SYDVKM. This CDR3 has 13 residues. The V and J ends lost 10 bases and 1 base, in that order; junction bases with no gene match: 7. This CDR3 reads CATSFGGSYEQYF. DNA for the CDR3: TGTGCCACCTCTTTCGGGGGGTCCTACGAGCAGTACTTC.

This clone was detected only once. The J gene is TRBJ1-1, the V gene TRBV5-6; unclear D gene. This CDR3 spans 12 amino acids. Trimming cost V 0 bases and J 6 bases, with 6 bases left between them. Germline V gene lookup returns CDR1 SGHDT and CDR2 YYEEEE. DNA for the CDR3: TGTGCCAGCAGCTTGGGTTCTTCTGAAGCTTTCTTT. This sequence encodes CASSLGSSEAFF.